These 20 T cell receptor beta chains came from one sample sequenced in a study of shared clonotypes between healthy human individuals. CD45RO-negative CD8 cells positively selected for CCR7 made up the naive population, which excluded terminally differentiated effector memory CD45RA+ cells. The method was immunoSEQ multiplex PCR; TCRdb's version includes in-frame clones alone and lacks a portion of them. The sample holds under 850,000 clones; about 92% are singletons and the top ten take 24%. Material: naive CD8+ T cells sorted from blood. These receptors all come from a man aged 30-40 years in good health.

The V gene is TRBV7-9, the J gene TRBJ2-7; 9 bases agree with TRBD1. The J segment lost 4 bases and the V segment lost 4 bases, leaving 8 bases of the junction unmatched. This CDR3 is built from 15 residues. The germline gives CDR1 SEHNR, CDR2 FQNEAQ (reference sequence). CDR3 sequence reads: CASSWADRGLYEQYF. In nucleotides, the CDR3 is TGTGCCAGCAGCTGGGCGGACAGGGGACTGTACGAGCAGTACTTC.

This chain uses TRBV7-9 with TRBJ2-2; maybe TRBD1 (6 bases). V dropped 9 bases and J dropped 0 bases, with 11 bases sitting between them. CDR1 and CDR2 from the germline V gene are SEHNR and FQNEAQ (reference sequence). The CDR3 contains 14 residues. The CDR3: CARPDRTNTGELFF. The CDR3 DNA follows: TGTGCCAGACCGGACAGAACGAACACCGGGGAGCTGTTTTTT.

The chain uses TRBV11-2 and TRBJ2-7, with a tentative D call TRBD2 (6 bases). The V gene lost 7 bases and the J gene lost 0 bases, with 16 bases spanning the gap. Germline V lookup: CDR1 SGHAT, CDR2 FQNNGV. The CDR3 contains 15 residues. Here the CDR3 DNA reads TGTGCCAGCAATTTCCGGGACTCGAGCTCCTACGAGCAGTACTTC. Its translation is CASNFRDSSSYEQYF.

CDR3 DNA sequence: TGTGCCAGCAGCCGGGACAGATATGGCTACACCTTC. The encoded protein is CASSRDRYGYTF. J is TRBJ1-2 and V is TRBV5-8; 7 nucleotides match TRBD1. Germline CDR1 SGHTS, CDR2 YDEGEE. J was trimmed by 5 bases and V by 4 bases; bases with no gene match: 2. The CDR3 loop spans 12 amino acids.

This sequence joins TRBV28 and TRBJ2-5, with D hard to call. CDR3 length equals 14 residues. Germline V lookup: CDR1 MDHEN, CDR2 SYDVKM. Trimming left V 6 bases short and J 1 base short, with 12 bases between. Written as DNA, the CDR3 is TGTGCCAGCAGCCCCTTTAATAGCCAAGAGACCCAGTACTTC. Its protein is CASSPFNSQETQYF.

This chain links TRBV27 with TRBJ1-1, with D unclear. The CDR3 runs to 14 residues. Trimming removed 3 bases from V and 0 bases from J, with 8 bases in between. The germline CDR1 and CDR2 sequences are MNHEY and SMNVEV (reference sequence). CDR3 coding DNA: TGTGCCAGCAGTTTGTATAACATGAACACTGAAGCTTTCTTT. Protein: CASSLYNMNTEAFF.

CDR3 loop: CASSLTQGNTEAFF. The CDR3, as DNA: TGTGCCAGCAGTTTAACACAGGGGAACACTGAAGCTTTCTTT. The J gene is TRBJ1-1, the V gene TRBV28; maybe TRBD1 (6 bases). Germline V gene sequence: CDR1 MDHEN, CDR2 SYDVKM. The germline V and J ends were trimmed by 2 bases and 1 base, with 8 bases remaining between them. The CDR3 runs to 14 residues.

The chain recombines TRBV9 with TRBJ1-1; 7 positions match TRBD1. This CDR3 has 15 residues. Germline V CDR1 and CDR2: SGDLS, YYNGEE. With 4 bases clipped from V and 5 bases from J, the junction kept 11 bases outside the gene matches. The CDR3 loop reads CASSSHQGVYTEAFF. The CDR3 nucleotides are TGTGCCAGCAGCTCACATCAGGGGGTTTATACTGAAGCTTTCTTT.

The rearrangement links TRBV29-1 to TRBJ2-7, with 13 bases identical to TRBD2. Per the germline V gene, CDR1 is SQVTM and CDR2 is ANQGSEA. CDR3 length equals 13 residues. The trim removed 7 bases at V and 6 bases at J, leaving 6 bases unmatched. The CDR3 sequence: CSGGLAGVSEQYF. The CDR3 DNA reads TGCAGCGGTGGACTAGCGGGAGTCTCCGAGCAGTACTTC.

The chain couples TRBV19 to TRBJ2-7; TRBD1 might be the D (6 bases). CDR1 is LNHDA, CDR2 SQIVND, per germline (reference sequence). With 5 bases removed from V and 7 bases from J, the gap between germline ends came to 18 bases. The CDR3 runs to 14 residues. The CDR3 here is CASSDRTESGEQYF. The CDR3, as DNA: TGTGCCAGTAGTGACAGGACGGAATCAGGGGAGCAGTACTTC. Together with reference TRBV19 and TRBJ2-7, the CDR3 gives the full variable domain: DGGITQSPKYLFRKEGQNVTLSCEQNLNHDAMYWYRQDPGQGLRLIYYSQIVNDFQKGDIAEGYSVSREKKESFPLTVTSAQKNPTAFYLCASSDRTESGEQYFGPGTRLTVT.

This clone was found once. This chain joins TRBV10-3 and TRBJ2-2; TRBD1 agrees at 10 bases. The length of the CDR3 is 18 residues. Per the germline V gene, CDR1 is ENHRY and CDR2 is SYGVKD. Trimming took 4 bases from V and 4 from J; bases not matched to a gene: 12. The CDR3 DNA is TGTGCCATCAGTGGACGGCCCGGGACAGGGGACATCACCGGGGAGCTGTTTTTT. It codes for CAISGRPGTGDITGELFF.

The V call is TRBV9, the J call TRBJ2-3; 9 nucleotides agree with TRBD1. Trimming at V came to 2 bases and at J to 3 bases, leaving 1 base not matched to a gene. CDR3 length equals 14 residues. Germline values: CDR1 SGDLS, CDR2 YYNGEE. The CDR3 DNA follows: TGTGCCAGCAGCGTTGGGACAGGGACAGATACGCAGTATTTT. Amino acids: CASSVGTGTDTQYF.

The J gene is TRBJ1-3, the V gene TRBV7-2; D might be TRBD1 (6 bases). The CDR3 has 15 residues. V was trimmed by 5 bases and J by 3 bases, leaving 14 bases between them. The germline gives CDR1 SGHTA, CDR2 FQGNSA. This CDR3 is CASSPTTGSGNTIYF. The CDR3 DNA reads as TGTGCCAGCAGCCCAACCACAGGGAGTGGAAACACCATATATTTT.

The rearrangement links TRBV9 to TRBJ1-5; D is unresolved. CDR3 size: 15 residues. V gave up 4 bases and J gave up 3 bases, with 14 bases separating them. Germline lookup yields CDR1 SGDLS and CDR2 YYNGEE. The CDR3 DNA reads as TGTGCCAGCAGCCCCGACGGGGATCTCAATCAGCCCCAGCATTTT. Its translation: CASSPDGDLNQPQHF.

The rearrangement joins TRBV7-9 to TRBJ1-1; D may be TRBD1 (5 bases). The germline V gene encodes CDR1 SEHNR and CDR2 FQNEAQ (reference sequence). This CDR3 is built from 11 residues. V lost 3 bases, J lost 9 bases, and 8 bases lay in between. The CDR3 coding sequence is TGTGCCAGCAGCTTCGAGGGGAAAGCTTTCTTT. This translates into CASSFEGKAFF.

The rearrangement uses TRBV19 and TRBJ1-3, with 7 positions matching TRBD1. Germline-derived CDR1 and CDR2 are LNHDA and SQIVND (reference sequence). This CDR3 is built from 17 residues. Trimming cost V 5 bases and J 0 bases; bases outside gene matches: 10. The chain's CDR3 is CASSVREGAFSGNTIYF. The CDR3 nucleotides read TGTGCCAGTAGTGTTCGCGAGGGGGCCTTCTCTGGAAACACCATATATTTT. Drawing the rest from reference TRBV19 and TRBJ1-3, the complete variable domain is DGGITQSPKYLFRKEGQNVTLSCEQNLNHDAMYWYRQDPGQGLRLIYYSQIVNDFQKGDIAEGYSVSREKKESFPLTVTSAQKNPTAFYLCASSVREGAFSGNTIYFGEGSWLTVV.

The chain links TRBV27 to TRBJ2-7, with TRBD2 matching over 9 bases. V shed 6 bases, J shed 4 bases, and the junction held 7 bases outside the gene matches. The CDR3 runs to 14 residues. Germline assignment: CDR1 MNHEY and CDR2 SMNVEV (reference sequence). CDR3 sequence: CASSPIAGEYEQYF. CDR3 nucleotides: TGTGCCAGCAGCCCGATAGCGGGAGAATACGAGCAGTACTTC.

This clone has only a few counts. The rearrangement uses TRBV13 and TRBJ1-1; tentative D call: TRBD1 (6 bases). CDR1 and CDR2 (germline): PRHDT, FYEKMQ (reference sequence). The CDR3 runs 15 residues. Trimming took 5 bases from V and 1 from J, leaving 14 bases between them. This chain's CDR3 is CASSTTGRENTEAFF. CDR3 nucleotide sequence: TGTGCCAGCAGCACCACAGGGAGAGAGAACACTGAAGCTTTCTTT.

On this clone: Other DNA sequences in the sample encode the same CDR3. The chain combines TRBV19 with TRBJ2-3; D call uncertain. In germline, CDR1 is LNHDA, CDR2 SQIVND (reference sequence). Between the trimmed V and J ends, which lost 8 bases and 0 bases, there was a span of 9 bases. The CDR3 is 13 residues long. As DNA, the CDR3 is TGTGCCAGTTCGAGTGGTAGCACAGATACGCAGTATTTT. It is translated as CASSSGSTDTQYF.

This chain links TRBV5-1 with TRBJ2-1; D might be TRBD2 (5 bases). Trimming removed 3 bases from V and 7 bases from J, with 8 bases in between. Looked up from germline, CDR1 is SGHRS and CDR2 is YFSETQ. This CDR3 comprises 12 residues. CDR3 sequence (DNA): TGCGCCAGCAGCTGGCCGGGAAATGAGCAGTTCTTC. Protein product: CASSWPGNEQFF.